The 8 T cell receptor beta chains given below trace back to one sample, sequenced in a study of blood T cells in healthy people across ages. It was with a sample-barcoded 5' primer and a J-beta primer mix that a second PCR of roughly 6 to 12 cycles was run. TCRdb redid the calling of the 5' RACE reads with MiXCR, one entry per CDR3 protein. The sample shows about a million distinct CDR3 sequences, around 48% of them seen only once. Sequenced input: blood. The receptors shown here come from a young man in good health.

The J gene is TRBJ2-2, the V gene TRBV14; D gene ambiguous. Deletions cut 4 bases from V and 3 bases from J, with 15 bases between. Germline CDR1 SGHDN, CDR2 FVKESK. CDR3 length: 16 amino acids. The CDR3 reads CASSPSSEVYTGELFF. CDR3 DNA sequence: TGTGCCAGCAGCCCGTCAAGTGAAGTGTACACCGGGGAGCTGTTTTTT.

V and J are TRBV7-2 and TRBJ2-6; 12 bases match TRBD2. The CDR3 runs to 18 residues. V lost 5 bases to trimming and J lost 0 bases; unmatched junction nucleotides: 5. Germline V CDR1 and CDR2: SGHTA, FQGNSA. The CDR3 sequence: CASSVRLAGDSGANVLTF. CDR3 nucleotides: TGTGCCAGCAGCGTAAGACTAGCGGGGGACTCTGGGGCCAACGTCCTGACTTTC.

The chain links TRBV9 to TRBJ2-1, with 7 bases matching TRBD2. Per germline, CDR1 SGDLS and CDR2 YYNGEE. After removal of 4 bases from V and 2 bases from J, the junction contained 9 bases not matched to a gene. The CDR3 covers 16 residues. CDR3 in amino acids: CASSRGEKATYNEQFF. CDR3 coding DNA: TGTGCCAGCAGCCGGGGGGAGAAGGCAACCTACAATGAGCAGTTCTTC.

This clonotype was counted once. The chain combines TRBV7-2 with TRBJ2-5; tentative D call: TRBD1 (5 bases). V was cut by 1 base and J by 1 base, with 13 bases left in between. The CDR3 runs 16 residues. From germline, CDR1 is SGHTA and CDR2 FQGNSA. The CDR3 here is CASSLVSRVPQETQYF. The DNA of the CDR3 is TGTGCCAGCAGCTTAGTGTCCAGGGTCCCCCAAGAGACCCAGTACTTC.

This chain connects TRBV3-1 to TRBJ2-3; weak D call: TRBD2 (6 bases). Trimming removed 3 bases from V and 2 bases from J, with 15 bases in between. Germline V gene sequence: CDR1 LGHDT, CDR2 YNNKEL (reference sequence). The CDR3 covers 16 residues. The CDR3 DNA is TGTGCCAGCAGCCAGGGAACTAGCAGGTTCACAGATACGCAGTATTTT. This translates into CASSQGTSRFTDTQYF.

The chain combines TRBV12-3 or TRBV12-4 with TRBJ2-2; 9 bases agree with TRBD1. J was trimmed by 2 bases and V by 5 bases; bases with no gene match: 12. The CDR3 totals 18 residues. CDR3 sequence reads: CASSPYHSGQGNTGELFF. CDR3 sequence (DNA): TGTGCCAGCAGTCCCTACCATTCGGGACAGGGAAACACCGGGGAGCTGTTTTTT.

The J gene is TRBJ2-1, the V gene TRBV20-1; D uncertain. V shed 3 bases and J shed 3 bases, with 15 bases lying between them. Germline V gene data show CDR1 as DFQATT and CDR2 as SNEGSKA (reference sequence). This CDR3 spans 15 amino acids. DNA of the CDR3: TGCAGTGCTAGTGAGTCCCCGTCTCTCTACAATGAGCAGTTCTTC. It is translated as CSASESPSLYNEQFF.

This sequence joins TRBV4-2 and TRBJ2-1; the match to TRBD2 covers 13 bases. The germline V gene encodes CDR1 LGHNA and CDR2 YNFKEQ. V gave up 4 bases and J gave up 5 bases; unmatched junction bases: 5. The CDR3 is 16 residues long. As DNA, the CDR3 is TGTGCCAGCAGCCCCCGGACTAGCGGGGGTCACAATGAGCAGTTCTTC. This sequence encodes CASSPRTSGGHNEQFF.